Listed below are T cell receptor beta chains from one sample, sequenced in a study of shared clonotypes between healthy human individuals. The repertoire was sequenced with immunoSEQ multiplex PCR; TCRdb's copy has only in-frame clones and lacks some. The repertoire has roughly 2.1 million clones, roughly 91% of them found once; the top ten carry about 1.5%. The specimen was naive CD8+ T cells from PBMCs. The origin of the receptors is a man aged 18 to 29 in good health. Some clones in this sample may be carry-over from other donors' samples. The CDR3 runs from the conserved cysteine through the conserved F or W. D genes are given only for firm matches.

V: TRBV6-1; D: TRBD2; J: TRBJ2-5; CDR3: CASSGTSGRKETQYF; DNA: TGTGCCAGCTCCGGGACTAGCGGGAGGAAAGAGACCCAGTACTTC
V: TRBV6-5; D: -; J: TRBJ1-1; CDR3: CASSYSSEANTEAFF; DNA: TGTGCCAGCAGTTACTCGTCTGAAGCTAACACTGAAGCTTTCTTT
V: TRBV11-2; D: -; J: TRBJ2-7; CDR3: CASSSPSEQYF; DNA: TGTGCCAGCAGCTCCCCTTCCGAGCAGTACTTC
V: TRBV5-1; D: -; J: TRBJ2-7; CDR3: CASSLALRDNYEQYF; DNA: TGCGCCAGCAGCTTGGCCTTACGAGATAACTACGAGCAGTACTTC
V: TRBV5-1; D: -; J: TRBJ2-1; CDR3: CASSLWSGNEQFF; DNA: TGCGCCAGCAGCTTGTGGTCCGGCAATGAGCAGTTCTTC
V: TRBV6-1; D: -; J: TRBJ1-2; CDR3: CASSEVRKGGYTF; DNA: TGTGCCAGCAGTGAAGTTCGAAAGGGGGGCTACACCTTC
V: TRBV11-2; D: -; J: TRBJ1-1; CDR3: CASSPIGGKNTEAFF; DNA: TGTGCCAGCAGCCCCATCGGTGGCAAGAACACTGAAGCTTTCTTT
V: TRBV4-3; D: -; J: TRBJ1-1; CDR3: CASSQDGRAQGTEAFF; DNA: TGCGCCAGCAGCCAAGATGGCAGGGCCCAAGGCACTGAAGCTTTCTTT
V: TRBV10-3; D: TRBD2; J: TRBJ2-7; CDR3: CATTSGSYEQYF; DNA: TGTGCCACGACTAGCGGGAGCTACGAGCAGTACTTC
V: TRBV9; D: -; J: TRBJ2-3; CDR3: CASSVIPVDTQYF; DNA: TGTGCCAGCAGCGTTATACCCGTAGATACGCAGTATTTT
V: TRBV28; D: TRBD1; J: TRBJ2-5; CDR3: CASSQDREETQYF; DNA: TGTGCCAGCAGTCAGGACAGGGAAGAGACCCAGTACTTC
V: TRBV6-1; D: TRBD1; J: TRBJ1-5; CDR3: CASSYRQGNQPQHF; DNA: TGTGCCAGTTCTTACAGACAGGGGAATCAGCCCCAGCATTTT
V: TRBV28; D: -; J: TRBJ2-1; CDR3: CASRAGEGNEQFF; DNA: TGTGCCAGCCGGGCAGGAGAGGGCAATGAGCAGTTCTTC
V: TRBV27; D: -; J: TRBJ1-1; CDR3: CASREKGTEAFF; DNA: TGTGCCAGCCGAGAGAAGGGCACTGAAGCTTTCTTT
V: TRBV5-8; D: -; J: TRBJ2-7; CDR3: CASTLGERYEQYF; DNA: TGTGCCAGCACCCTAGGGGAGCGCTACGAGCAGTACTTC
V: TRBV7-3; D: TRBD2; J: TRBJ2-3; CDR3: CASSSTSGSMTSTDTQYF; DNA: TGTGCCAGCAGCTCCACTAGCGGGAGCATGACTAGCACAGATACGCAGTATTTT